One and the same sample provided the 18 T cell receptor beta chains below, sequenced in a study of T cells in Graves' hyperthyroidism and ophthalmopathy. What was amplified from RNA transcripts were TCR beta CDR3 regions. During a first-round RT-PCR of the TCR CDR3, the HTBI primer set was used. Each CDR3 protein is one row after TCRdb ran MiXCR on the multiplex PCR reads. The table includes about 300,000 distinct CDR3 sequences, more than 10% detected once. Sequencing input: blood. These TCRs come from a woman aged 25 to 39 with Graves' hyperthyroidism that later progressed to Graves' ophthalmopathy.

Of note for this clonotype: Mismatch with germline at one junction end may stem from a read error. The rearrangement uses TRBV13 and TRBJ2-7, with unresolved D. Germline values: CDR1 PRHDT, CDR2 FYEKMQ (reference sequence). The CDR3 contains 13 residues. For the CDR3, the DNA is TGTGCCAGCAGCGTAGGTAAGAGCTACGAGCAGTACTTC. Translation: CASSVGKSYEQYF.

This clonotype has just a few counts. This chain joins TRBV6-1 and TRBJ1-2; D remains ambiguous. Per germline, CDR1 MNHNS and CDR2 SASEGT. V lost 5 bases and J lost 4, with 11 bases in between. The CDR3 runs 13 residues. In nucleotides, the CDR3 is TGTGCCAGCAGTTCAACGGACGGCTATGGCTACACCTTC. It specifies CASSSTDGYGYTF.

The chain employs TRBV7-2 and TRBJ2-7; 10 positions agree with TRBD2. CDR3 length: 17 residues. Trimming removed 4 bases from V and 0 bases from J; junction bases left unmatched: 9. CDR1 and CDR2 (germline): SGHTA, FQGNSA. CDR3 sequence (DNA): TGTGCCAGCAGCTCCGCGGGTAGCGGGAGGAGCTCCTACGAGCAGTACTTC. Its translation: CASSSAGSGRSSYEQYF. The whole variable domain, filled in from reference TRBV7-2 and TRBJ2-7, reads GAGVSQSPSNKVTEKGKDVELRCDPISGHTALYWYRQSLGQGLEFLIYFQGNSAPDKSGLPSDRFSAERTGGSVSTLTIQRTQQEDSAVYLCASSSAGSGRSSYEQYFGPGTRLTVT.

This chain joins TRBV19 and TRBJ1-1; D possibly corresponds to TRBD1 (5 bases). Germline-derived CDR1 and CDR2 are LNHDA and SQIVND (reference sequence). There are 12 residues in the CDR3. Between the trimmed V and J ends, which lost 11 bases and 2 bases, there was a span of 12 bases. DNA of the CDR3: TGTGCCGCGAGGGGCCTCAACACTGAAGCTTTCTTT. Its protein is CAARGLNTEAFF.

V and J are TRBV6-1 and TRBJ2-7, with D maybe TRBD2 (6 bases). CDR1 and CDR2 from the germline V gene are MNHNS and SASEGT. The length of the CDR3 is 14 residues. Trimming shortened V by 2 bases and J by 0 bases, and 8 bases separated the two germline ends. Written as DNA, the CDR3 is TGTGCCAGCAGTGAACTAGCGTCCTCCTACGAGCAGTACTTC. Translation: CASSELASSYEQYF.

The CDR3 protein is CAWSVGDGNTIYF. CDR3 nucleotide sequence: TGTGCCTGGAGTGTAGGGGACGGAAACACCATATATTTT. The chain employs TRBV30 and TRBJ1-3, with D possibly being TRBD1 (5 bases). Trimming removed 0 bases at V and 4 bases at J, with 7 bases between. CDR1 and CDR2 from the germline V gene are GTSNPN and SVGIG (reference sequence). The CDR3 totals 13 residues.

This clonotype was counted many times. The rearrangement uses TRBV7-6 and TRBJ2-1, with TRBD2 as a possible D gene (5 bases). This CDR3 comprises 13 residues. Germline CDR1 is SGHVS and CDR2 is FNYEAQ. V was trimmed by 2 bases and J by 9 bases, leaving 11 bases between them. The chain's CDR3 is CASSLQVEGEQFF. As DNA, the CDR3 is TGTGCCAGCAGCTTACAGGTCGAGGGTGAGCAGTTCTTC.

This clonotype was counted a few times. The chain uses TRBV19 and TRBJ2-5; D uncertain. Trimming stripped 0 bases from V and 4 bases from J, with 6 bases between. The germline V gene has CDR1 LNHDA and CDR2 SQIVND (reference sequence). This CDR3 is built from 13 residues. The CDR3 region is CASSIDRRETQYF. CDR3 DNA: TGTGCCAGTAGTATAGATCGACGAGAGACCCAGTACTTC.

This clonotype appeared many times. The chain links TRBV11-2 to TRBJ2-5; 7 bases agree with TRBD2. In germline, CDR1 is SGHAT, CDR2 FQNNGV. The CDR3 covers 16 residues. With 5 bases clipped from V and 5 bases from J, the junction kept 14 bases outside the gene matches. CDR3 bases: TGTGCCAGCAGCGCTAGCTTGGCCCGGGGGGTTGAGACCCAGTACTTC. Protein: CASSASLARGVETQYF.

The CDR3 bases are TGTGCCAGCAGCTACCGACAGGGCGGGAACACTGAAGCTTTCTTT. Encoded protein: CASSYRQGGNTEAFF. The genes are TRBV7-6 and TRBJ1-1, with 7 bases fitting TRBD1. The CDR3 totals 15 residues. Germline V CDR1 and CDR2: SGHVS, FNYEAQ. V trimming: 4 bases; J trimming: 1 base; junction bases outside the gene matches: 6.

The sample holds many counts of this clonotype. J is TRBJ1-1 and V is TRBV4-2; possible D gene TRBD1, 6 bases. V was clipped by 2 bases and J by 6 bases, with 13 bases between them. In germline, CDR1 is LGHNA, CDR2 YNFKEQ. This CDR3 contains 14 residues. CDR3 sequence: CASSQQTGWAEAFF. The CDR3 DNA is TGTGCCAGCAGCCAACAAACAGGGTGGGCTGAAGCTTTCTTT.

This clonotype came up many times. This chain uses TRBV7-2 with TRBJ1-1, with a tentative D call TRBD1 (6 bases). CDR3 size: 14 residues. Trimming removed 4 bases at V and 1 base at J, with 10 bases between. Germline V gives CDR1 SGHTA, CDR2 FQGNSA. In DNA, the CDR3 is TGTGCCAGCAGCTCGTTGGGACAGAACACTGAAGCTTTCTTT. Its translation: CASSSLGQNTEAFF.

This clonotype was counted many times. This chain uses TRBV28 with TRBJ2-7; 14 bases match TRBD2. The junction had 6 bases not matched to a gene; V was cut back by 6 bases and J by 5 bases. CDR1 is MDHEN and CDR2 is SYDVKM in the germline V gene. The CDR3 runs to 15 residues. CDR3 DNA sequence: TGTGCCAGCAGGATTACGGGACTAGCGGGAGACGAGCAGTACTTC. This encodes CASRITGLAGDEQYF.

This clonotype was seen at least ten times. The chain couples TRBV15 to TRBJ2-7, with TRBD2 matching 7 bases. Per germline, CDR1 LNHNV and CDR2 YYDKDF (reference sequence). Trimming removed 0 bases from V and 5 bases from J; junction bases left unmatched: 7. The CDR3 runs to 15 residues. The CDR3 DNA sequence: TGTGCCACCAGCAGAGACCGGGGGGTCTATAACGAGCAGTACTTC. Its translation: CATSRDRGVYNEQYF.

In this sample, this clonotype turned up many times. The chain recombines TRBV7-2 with TRBJ1-1; possible D gene TRBD1, 6 bases. CDR1 is SGHTA and CDR2 is FQGNSA in the germline V gene. The CDR3 sequence is 16 residues long. V lost 7 bases, J lost 0 bases, and 18 bases lay in between. This CDR3 is CASTSRGAGLNTEAFF. CDR3 in DNA: TGTGCCAGCACCTCAAGGGGGGCAGGTTTGAACACTGAAGCTTTCTTT.

The chain joins TRBV6-9 to TRBJ1-1; D remains unclear. The V end was cut by 3 bases, the J end by 1 base, with 12 bases between. Germline values: CDR1 MNHGY, CDR2 SVAAGI. The CDR3 is 15 residues long. CDR3 region: CASSYDRRANTEAFF. CDR3 coding DNA: TGTGCCAGCAGTTACGATCGACGGGCGAACACTGAAGCTTTCTTT.

This clonotype was recorded at least ten times. The chain links TRBV6-2 or TRBV6-3 to TRBJ2-1; no firm D call. Germline CDR1 MNHEY, CDR2 SVGEGT. The CDR3 runs 8 residues. Written as DNA, the CDR3 is TGTGGAAGGAATGAGCAGTTCTTC. Translation gives CGRNEQFF.

Points on this clonotype: A much larger clone lies one base from this, so it may be a read error. The V and J genes are TRBV7-9 and TRBJ2-7; TRBD1 agrees at 7 bases. Germline values: CDR1 SEHNR, CDR2 FQNEAQ (reference sequence). This CDR3 contains 12 residues. In DNA form, the CDR3 reads TGTACCAGCAGCTTGGACAGGTACGAGCAGTACTTC. It translates to CTSSLDRYEQYF.